This T cell receptor (beta chain) was identified during a study of cytomegalovirus exposure and HLA in healthy donors. For the study at large: A preliminary data release comprised tens of millions of unique TCRs obtained from HLA-typed donors. Clustering assigned 81% of the approximately 400 genotyped donors to the Caucasian-associated ancestry cluster. Study-wide results and limits: Association of a missense DCLRE1C variant with TCR beta V- and J-gene trimming was reported in a later analysis. HLA alleles showed associations with around 15,000 TCR beta sequences in a later analysis, at a 0.05 false discovery rate.

The V gene lost 7 bases and the J gene lost 0 bases, with 16 bases spanning the gap. The CDR3 runs to 15 residues. In germline, CDR1 is GTSNPN, CDR2 SVGIG (reference sequence). In this sample, this clone turned up a few times. The antigen remains unidentified. Both 60 Vbeta primers and 13 Jbeta primers went into the PCR. The table came from immunoSEQ multiplex PCR; TCRdb's copy has only in-frame clones and leaves some out. This table has some 130,000 clones, about 87% appearing once. The chain is built from TRBV30 and TRBJ1-3, with D possibly being TRBD1 (5 bases). This sequence was found in a woman aged 25-40 years in good health and CMV-seronegative. Specimen: PBMCs. In DNA, the CDR3 is TGTGCCTTCGGCGGTGGGGGGGACTCTGGAAACACCATATATTTT. It translates to CAFGGGGDSGNTIYF.